These T cell receptor beta chains were read from a single sample in a study of blood T cell repertoires in COVID-19. Produced via immunoSEQ multiplex PCR; TCRdb's table is partial and in-frame only. The table includes roughly 200,000 clones, about 87% detected once. Material: peripheral blood. Source of these receptors: a young woman who had recovered from COVID-19. Both conserved end residues are part of each CDR3. The D gene is left open where the match is weak. Clone size is stated in some rows and not others, as once, few, many or a class when expanded.

clone_size j_call d_call v_call cdr3_aa cdr3_nt
. TRBJ1-2 . TRBV28 CASLRGAGYGYTF TGTGCCAGCCTTCGGGGGGCTGGCTATGGCTACACCTTC
. TRBJ1-1 TRBD1 TRBV6-5 CASSRGENTEAFF TGTGCCAGCAGCAGGGGGGAGAACACTGAAGCTTTCTTT
. TRBJ1-2 . TRBV10-1 CASTREANYGYTF TGCGCCAGCACAAGGGAGGCTAACTATGGCTACACCTTC
. TRBJ1-1 TRBD1 TRBV4-2 CASSQPGTGAEAFF TGTGCCAGCAGCCAACCCGGGACAGGGGCTGAAGCTTTCTTT
. TRBJ1-1 TRBD1 TRBV10-3 CAISGGGTEGRRNTEAFF TGTGCCATCAGTGGAGGTGGGACAGAGGGTCGAAGGAACACTGAAGCTTTCTTT
few TRBJ1-2 . TRBV21-1 CASSTPPGRAHGYTF TGTGCCAGCAGCACGCCCCCGGGCAGGGCACATGGCTACACCTTC
few TRBJ1-5 . TRBV5-6 CASKRRDRGSNQPQHF TGTGCCAGCAAACGGCGGGACCGGGGTAGCAATCAGCCCCAGCATTTT
. TRBJ2-7 . TRBV6-5 CASSRAFRGTYEQYF TGTGCCAGCAGCCGCGCATTTAGGGGGACCTACGAGCAGTACTTC
. TRBJ2-3 TRBD2 TRBV4-3 CASSQDLPGGARDTQYF TGCGCCAGCAGCCAAGATCTTCCGGGGGGGGCCAGAGATACGCAGTATTTT
. TRBJ1-1 . TRBV5-1 CASTPLPAGQDTEAFF TGCGCCAGCACCCCCCTACCAGCAGGGCAGGACACTGAAGCTTTCTTT
few TRBJ2-1 . TRBV7-9 CASSLGQRVIYNEQFF TGTGCCAGCAGCTTAGGACAGCGGGTGATTTACAATGAGCAGTTCTTC
many TRBJ2-1 . TRBV6-4 CASSDGAGTYNEQFF TGTGCCAGCAGTGACGGAGCAGGGACCTACAATGAGCAGTTCTTC
. TRBJ2-3 TRBD2 TRBV13 CASSQPGLRTDTQYF TGTGCCAGCAGCCAGCCGGGACTACGCACAGATACGCAGTATTTT
. TRBJ2-1 TRBD2 TRBV9 CASSLRLASFNNEQFF TGTGCCAGCAGCTTGAGACTAGCGTCATTTAACAATGAGCAGTTCTTC
once TRBJ2-7 TRBD2 TRBV6-5 CASSPGTSGSYEQYF TGTGCCAGCAGCCCAGGGACTAGCGGGTCCTACGAGCAGTACTTC
. TRBJ1-1 . TRBV4-2 CASSQVVGMGTEAFF TGTGCCAGCAGCCAAGTAGTGGGCATGGGCACTGAAGCTTTCTTT
. TRBJ1-5 . TRBV5-8 CASSPRARTGSQPQHF TGTGCCAGCAGCCCGAGGGCCCGGACGGGAAGTCAGCCCCAGCATTTT
. TRBJ2-2 TRBD1 TRBV9 CASSVRDRGLGTGELFF TGTGCCAGCAGCGTAAGGGACAGGGGGCTCGGGACCGGGGAGCTGTTTTTT
. TRBJ1-2 . TRBV5-1 CASTDAIYGYTF TGCGCCAGCACAGATGCAATCTATGGCTACACCTTC
once TRBJ1-5 TRBD1 TRBV3-1/TRBV3-2 CASSQGIPGQGSQPQHF TGTGCCAGCAGCCAAGGGATCCCGGGACAGGGAAGTCAGCCCCAGCATTTT
. TRBJ2-1 . TRBV11-2 CASSSTQGFSYNEQFF TGTGCCAGCAGCTCGACACAGGGCTTCTCCTACAATGAGCAGTTCTTC
. TRBJ2-5 . TRBV7-3 CASSPFRGETQYF TGTGCCAGCAGCCCCTTTCGGGGGGAGACCCAGTACTTC
. TRBJ2-1 TRBD2 TRBV19 CASSIAGGGGPLYNEQFF TGTGCCAGTAGTATAGCTGGCGGGGGGGGTCCCCTCTACAATGAGCAGTTCTTC
. TRBJ1-1 . TRBV6-5 CASSYSSVTNTEAFF TGTGCCAGCAGTTACTCGAGTGTCACGAACACTGAAGCTTTCTTT